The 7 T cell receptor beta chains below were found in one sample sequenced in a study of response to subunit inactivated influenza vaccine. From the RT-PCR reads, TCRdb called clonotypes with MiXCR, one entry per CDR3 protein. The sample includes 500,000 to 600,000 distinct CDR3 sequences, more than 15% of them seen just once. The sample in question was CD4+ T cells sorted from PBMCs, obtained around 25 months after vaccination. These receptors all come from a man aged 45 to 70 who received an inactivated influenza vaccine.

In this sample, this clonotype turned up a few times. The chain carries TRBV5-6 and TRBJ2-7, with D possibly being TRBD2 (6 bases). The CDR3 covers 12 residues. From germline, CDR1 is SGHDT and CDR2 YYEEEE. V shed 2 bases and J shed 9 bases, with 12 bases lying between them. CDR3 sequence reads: CASSLSGLGQYF. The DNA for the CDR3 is TGTGCCAGCAGCTTAAGCGGGCTCGGGCAGTACTTC.

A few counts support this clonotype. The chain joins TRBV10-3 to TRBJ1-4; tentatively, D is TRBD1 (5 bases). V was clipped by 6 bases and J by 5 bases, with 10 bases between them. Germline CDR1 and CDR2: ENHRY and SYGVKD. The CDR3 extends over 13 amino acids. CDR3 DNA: TGTGCCATCAGGGACGAGGGGAATGAAAAACTGTTTTTT. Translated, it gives CAIRDEGNEKLFF.

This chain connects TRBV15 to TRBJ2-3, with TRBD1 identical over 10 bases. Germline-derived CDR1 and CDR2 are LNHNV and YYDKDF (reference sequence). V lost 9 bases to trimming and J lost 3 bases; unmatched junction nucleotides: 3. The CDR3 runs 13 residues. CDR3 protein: CATGQGGTDTQYF. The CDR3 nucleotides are TGTGCCACAGGACAGGGGGGGACAGATACGCAGTATTTT.

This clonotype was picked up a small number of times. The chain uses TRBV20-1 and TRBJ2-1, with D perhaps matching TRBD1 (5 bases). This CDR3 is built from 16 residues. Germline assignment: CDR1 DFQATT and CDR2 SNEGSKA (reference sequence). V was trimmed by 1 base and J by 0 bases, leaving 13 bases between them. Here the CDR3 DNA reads TGCAGTGCTAGAGCCCCACAGGCAAGCTCCTACAATGAGCAGTTCTTC. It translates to CSARAPQASSYNEQFF.

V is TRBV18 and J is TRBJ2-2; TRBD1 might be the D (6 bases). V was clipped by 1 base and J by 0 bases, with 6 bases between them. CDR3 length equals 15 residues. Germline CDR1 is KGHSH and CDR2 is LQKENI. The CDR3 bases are TGTGCCAGCTCACCACGGGACACGAACACCGGGGAGCTGTTTTTT. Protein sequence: CASSPRDTNTGELFF. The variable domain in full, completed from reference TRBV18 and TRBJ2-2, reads NAGVMQNPRHLVRRRGQEARLRCSPMKGHSHVYWYRQLPEEGLKFMVYLQKENIIDESGMPKERFSAEFPKEGPSILRIQQVVRGDSAAYFCASSPRDTNTGELFFGEGSRLTVL.

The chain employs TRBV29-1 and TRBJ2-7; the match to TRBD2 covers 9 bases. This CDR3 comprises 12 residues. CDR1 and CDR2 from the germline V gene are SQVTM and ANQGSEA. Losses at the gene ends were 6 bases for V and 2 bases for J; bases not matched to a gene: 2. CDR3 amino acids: CSVTSGTYEQYF. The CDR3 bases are TGCAGCGTGACTAGCGGAACCTACGAGCAGTACTTC.

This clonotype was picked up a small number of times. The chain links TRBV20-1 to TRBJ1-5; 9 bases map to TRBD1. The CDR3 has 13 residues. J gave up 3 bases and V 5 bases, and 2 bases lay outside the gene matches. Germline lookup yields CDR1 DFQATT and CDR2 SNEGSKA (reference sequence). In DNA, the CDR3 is TGCAGTGCTGGGACAGGGATCAATCAGCCCCAGCATTTT. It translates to CSAGTGINQPQHF.